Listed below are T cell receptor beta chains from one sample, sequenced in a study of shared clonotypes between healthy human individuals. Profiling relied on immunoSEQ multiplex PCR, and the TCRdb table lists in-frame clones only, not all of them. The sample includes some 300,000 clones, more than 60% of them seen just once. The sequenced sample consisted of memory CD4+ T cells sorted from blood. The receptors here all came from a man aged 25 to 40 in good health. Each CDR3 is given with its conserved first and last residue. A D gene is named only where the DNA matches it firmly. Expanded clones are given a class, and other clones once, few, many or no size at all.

CDR3nt: TGTGCCAGCAGCCAGGATCCCGGGACAGGGGGCAACGAGCAGTACTTC
CDR3aa: CASSQDPGTGGNEQYF
j_gene: TRBJ2-7
abundance: -
v_gene: TRBV4-2
d_gene: TRBD1

CDR3nt: TGTGCCAGCATGATCGGGGGCGCGGAGCAGTACTTC
CDR3aa: CASMIGGAEQYF
j_gene: TRBJ2-7
abundance: -
v_gene: TRBV2
d_gene: -

CDR3nt: TGTGCCAGCAGTCCCAGGGTATCCGAGCAGTACTTC
CDR3aa: CASSPRVSEQYF
j_gene: TRBJ2-7
abundance: -
v_gene: TRBV28
d_gene: -

CDR3nt: TGTGCCAGTAGTACAGGACTCCCCAATCAGCCCCAGCATTTT
CDR3aa: CASSTGLPNQPQHF
j_gene: TRBJ1-5
abundance: -
v_gene: TRBV19
d_gene: -

CDR3nt: TGCGCCAGCAGCCCGGGACCTAGCTCTGGAAACACCATATATTTT
CDR3aa: CASSPGPSSGNTIYF
j_gene: TRBJ1-3
abundance: -
v_gene: TRBV5-1
d_gene: -

CDR3nt: TGTGCCAGCAGTCCGACCGGGACACCGGAAAAACTGTTTTTT
CDR3aa: CASSPTGTPEKLFF
j_gene: TRBJ1-4
abundance: many
v_gene: TRBV28
d_gene: -

CDR3nt: TGTGCCAGTACCAGGGCTAGCCGTTACAATGAGCAGTTCTTC
CDR3aa: CASTRASRYNEQFF
j_gene: TRBJ2-1
abundance: -
v_gene: TRBV19
d_gene: -

CDR3nt: TGTGCCAGCAGCACTACGGCAGGGGGCAACGAGCAGTACTTC
CDR3aa: CASSTTAGGNEQYF
j_gene: TRBJ2-7
abundance: -
v_gene: TRBV5-4
d_gene: TRBD1

CDR3nt: TGTGCCAGCAGCTTTGGCAACACTGAAGCTTTCTTT
CDR3aa: CASSFGNTEAFF
j_gene: TRBJ1-1
abundance: many
v_gene: TRBV7-2
d_gene: -

CDR3nt: TGTGCCAGCAGTTTGTTGGGGCCGAACACTGAAGCTTTCTTT
CDR3aa: CASSLLGPNTEAFF
j_gene: TRBJ1-1
abundance: -
v_gene: TRBV7-8
d_gene: -

CDR3nt: TGTGCCAGCAGCTTAGTCCCCGAGACCTACGAGCAGTACTTC
CDR3aa: CASSLVPETYEQYF
j_gene: TRBJ2-7
abundance: -
v_gene: TRBV7-2
d_gene: -

CDR3nt: TGTGCCAGCAGTGTCCGGGACAGGGGAGCGGCTAGCTCTGGGGCCAACGTCCTGACTTTC
CDR3aa: CASSVRDRGAASSGANVLTF
j_gene: TRBJ2-6
abundance: -
v_gene: TRBV6-1
d_gene: TRBD1

CDR3nt: TGTGCCAGCAGCACACAGGGGGCATTGGACGAGCAGTACTTC
CDR3aa: CASSTQGALDEQYF
j_gene: TRBJ2-7
abundance: -
v_gene: TRBV11-3
d_gene: TRBD1

CDR3nt: TGTGCCAGCAGACGAGGGACAGGGGGTAGCCCCAGTCAGCCCCAGCATTTT
CDR3aa: CASRRGTGGSPSQPQHF
j_gene: TRBJ1-5
abundance: -
v_gene: TRBV28
d_gene: TRBD1

CDR3nt: TGCGCCAGCAGTGAGGAGGATACGCAGTATTTT
CDR3aa: CASSEEDTQYF
j_gene: TRBJ2-3
abundance: few
v_gene: TRBV10-1
d_gene: -

CDR3nt: TGTGCCAGCAGCCAAGAACTGCGGTCGGAGCAGTACTTC
CDR3aa: CASSQELRSEQYF
j_gene: TRBJ2-7
abundance: -
v_gene: TRBV4-2
d_gene: -

CDR3nt: TGTGCCAGTAGTATACTCGCCGGGACAGGGGGCGAAAAACTGTTTTTT
CDR3aa: CASSILAGTGGEKLFF
j_gene: TRBJ1-4
abundance: -
v_gene: TRBV19
d_gene: TRBD1

CDR3nt: TGCAGCGTCGCTTCTCGGGTTTCCTACAATGAGCAGTTCTTC
CDR3aa: CSVASRVSYNEQFF
j_gene: TRBJ2-1
abundance: -
v_gene: TRBV29-1
d_gene: -

CDR3nt: TGTGCCAGCAGCCCCGGGACTACCGGAGGCTACGAGCAGTACTTC
CDR3aa: CASSPGTTGGYEQYF
j_gene: TRBJ2-7
abundance: -
v_gene: TRBV28
d_gene: TRBD2

CDR3nt: TGTGCCAGTAGCAAATACGCAGGGGGCGCGGAGTACTTC
CDR3aa: CASSKYAGGAEYF
j_gene: TRBJ2-7
abundance: -
v_gene: TRBV19
d_gene: TRBD1

CDR3nt: TGTGCCAGCAGCCGCCTAGCGGGAGGAGGAAATACGCAGTATTTT
CDR3aa: CASSRLAGGGNTQYF
j_gene: TRBJ2-3
abundance: -
v_gene: TRBV7-2
d_gene: TRBD2

CDR3nt: TGTGCCAGCAGCCAAGTCCCCGGACTAGCGGGAGGGTTGCATGAGCAGTTCTTC
CDR3aa: CASSQVPGLAGGLHEQFF
j_gene: TRBJ2-1
abundance: many
v_gene: TRBV14
d_gene: TRBD2

CDR3nt: TGTGCCAGCAGTGAAGTTGGGGAGCAGTACTTC
CDR3aa: CASSEVGEQYF
j_gene: TRBJ2-7
abundance: -
v_gene: TRBV25-1
d_gene: -

CDR3nt: TGTGCCAGCAGCCAACTAAGGGTTGGGACCGGGGAGCTGTTTTTT
CDR3aa: CASSQLRVGTGELFF
j_gene: TRBJ2-2
abundance: -
v_gene: TRBV2
d_gene: -

CDR3nt: TGTGCCACCAGCAGAGCGACAGGCGCCTACGAGCAGTACTTC
CDR3aa: CATSRATGAYEQYF
j_gene: TRBJ2-7
abundance: -
v_gene: TRBV15
d_gene: -

CDR3nt: TGTGCCAGCCGGGACACCTTGTGGACTGAAGCTTTCTTT
CDR3aa: CASRDTLWTEAFF
j_gene: TRBJ1-1
abundance: few
v_gene: TRBV11-1
d_gene: -

CDR3nt: TGTGCCAGCAGCGAGGAGGTCACCGGGGAGCTGTTTTTT
CDR3aa: CASSEEVTGELFF
j_gene: TRBJ2-2
abundance: -
v_gene: TRBV2
d_gene: -

CDR3nt: TGTGCCAGCAGTGACTCACAGGGGATGGATTACAATGAGCAGTTCTTC
CDR3aa: CASSDSQGMDYNEQFF
j_gene: TRBJ2-1
abundance: once
v_gene: TRBV6-4
d_gene: TRBD1

CDR3nt: TGTGCCACCCGAGAGGGGGCCAACTACGAGCAGTACTTC
CDR3aa: CATREGANYEQYF
j_gene: TRBJ2-7
abundance: once
v_gene: TRBV7-2
d_gene: TRBD1

CDR3nt: TGTGCCAGCATCAGACACATACAAGAGACCCAGTACTTC
CDR3aa: CASIRHIQETQYF
j_gene: TRBJ2-5
abundance: -
v_gene: TRBV2
d_gene: -

CDR3nt: TGCGCCAGCACGGAACAGGGCGCGGATACGCAGTATTTT
CDR3aa: CASTEQGADTQYF
j_gene: TRBJ2-3
abundance: -
v_gene: TRBV5-1
d_gene: -

CDR3nt: TGCGCCAGCAGCTTGGGTCTTGGACAGGGAAAAAAATTC
CDR3aa: CASSLGLGQGKKF
j_gene: TRBJ1-2
abundance: -
v_gene: TRBV5-1
d_gene: TRBD1

CDR3nt: TGTGCCAGCAGCTTGTTCCTAGCGGGAGTCCTCTACGAGCAGTACTTC
CDR3aa: CASSLFLAGVLYEQYF
j_gene: TRBJ2-7
abundance: -
v_gene: TRBV7-9
d_gene: TRBD2

CDR3nt: TGTGCCAGCAGCTCTGACAGGGGGCGGTTTAACGAGCAGTACTTC
CDR3aa: CASSSDRGRFNEQYF
j_gene: TRBJ2-7
abundance: -
v_gene: TRBV27
d_gene: TRBD1

CDR3nt: TGTGCCAGCAGTTTATCGACCGACCTCCAGCATTTT
CDR3aa: CASSLSTDLQHF
j_gene: TRBJ1-5
abundance: -
v_gene: TRBV28
d_gene: -

CDR3nt: TGCAGCGTTGAAGGGGTACAAGAGACCCAGTACTTC
CDR3aa: CSVEGVQETQYF
j_gene: TRBJ2-5
abundance: -
v_gene: TRBV29-1
d_gene: -

CDR3nt: TGTGCCAGCAGTGTGGGGGGGCTGAGCTACGAGCAGTACTTC
CDR3aa: CASSVGGLSYEQYF
j_gene: TRBJ2-7
abundance: -
v_gene: TRBV2
d_gene: -

CDR3nt: TGTGCCAGCAGTTGGACAGGGGGCATCGACGAGCAGTACTTC
CDR3aa: CASSWTGGIDEQYF
j_gene: TRBJ2-7
abundance: once
v_gene: TRBV27
d_gene: TRBD1

CDR3nt: TGTGCCAGCAGTTTAATTCAGACAGGTTGGGACACTGAAGCTTTCTTT
CDR3aa: CASSLIQTGWDTEAFF
j_gene: TRBJ1-1
abundance: -
v_gene: TRBV28
d_gene: -

CDR3nt: TGCAGCGTTGATCGACTAGCGGGAGGGTACAATGAGCAGTTCTTC
CDR3aa: CSVDRLAGGYNEQFF
j_gene: TRBJ2-1
abundance: -
v_gene: TRBV29-1
d_gene: TRBD2

CDR3nt: TGCGCCAGCAGCTTGGTTTCGGGAGGCCCCTACGAGCAGTACTTC
CDR3aa: CASSLVSGGPYEQYF
j_gene: TRBJ2-7
abundance: -
v_gene: TRBV5-1
d_gene: TRBD2

CDR3nt: TGCGCCAGCAGTCAGGGGGCTACAGATACGCAGTATTTT
CDR3aa: CASSQGATDTQYF
j_gene: TRBJ2-3
abundance: -
v_gene: TRBV10-1
d_gene: TRBD1

CDR3nt: TGTGCCAGCAGTTTGGGGACTAGCGGCTACGAGCAGTACTTC
CDR3aa: CASSLGTSGYEQYF
j_gene: TRBJ2-7
abundance: few
v_gene: TRBV27
d_gene: TRBD2

CDR3nt: TGTGCCAGCAGCCTCCGGGGGGGCAGGTACAATGAGCAGTTCTTC
CDR3aa: CASSLRGGRYNEQFF
j_gene: TRBJ2-1
abundance: -
v_gene: TRBV5-4
d_gene: TRBD2

CDR3nt: TGTGCCAGCAGTGATCTTCGCGGGGAAAAACTGTTTTTT
CDR3aa: CASSDLRGEKLFF
j_gene: TRBJ1-4
abundance: many
v_gene: TRBV2
d_gene: -

CDR3nt: TGTGCCAGCAGCTTGGCCGCATACGAGCAGTACTTC
CDR3aa: CASSLAAYEQYF
j_gene: TRBJ2-7
abundance: -
v_gene: TRBV5-6
d_gene: -

CDR3nt: TGCAGCGTCCGAGGGACTAGCGGTCGCACAGATACGCAGTATTTT
CDR3aa: CSVRGTSGRTDTQYF
j_gene: TRBJ2-3
abundance: -
v_gene: TRBV29-1
d_gene: TRBD2

CDR3nt: TGCAGCGTAGATACAGGGGTGGATACGCAGTATTTT
CDR3aa: CSVDTGVDTQYF
j_gene: TRBJ2-3
abundance: -
v_gene: TRBV29-1
d_gene: TRBD1

CDR3nt: TGTGCCAGCAGTCCGACTAGCGGGATAAAAGATACGCAGTATTTT
CDR3aa: CASSPTSGIKDTQYF
j_gene: TRBJ2-3
abundance: -
v_gene: TRBV25-1
d_gene: TRBD2

CDR3nt: TGCGCCAGCACCACTAGCGGGATCACAGTGGGGACGCAGTATTTT
CDR3aa: CASTTSGITVGTQYF
j_gene: TRBJ2-3
abundance: -
v_gene: TRBV5-1
d_gene: TRBD2

CDR3nt: TGTGCCAGCAGTACCCCGTATGGACTAGCGGACACAGATACGCAGTATTTT
CDR3aa: CASSTPYGLADTDTQYF
j_gene: TRBJ2-3
abundance: many
v_gene: TRBV28
d_gene: TRBD2